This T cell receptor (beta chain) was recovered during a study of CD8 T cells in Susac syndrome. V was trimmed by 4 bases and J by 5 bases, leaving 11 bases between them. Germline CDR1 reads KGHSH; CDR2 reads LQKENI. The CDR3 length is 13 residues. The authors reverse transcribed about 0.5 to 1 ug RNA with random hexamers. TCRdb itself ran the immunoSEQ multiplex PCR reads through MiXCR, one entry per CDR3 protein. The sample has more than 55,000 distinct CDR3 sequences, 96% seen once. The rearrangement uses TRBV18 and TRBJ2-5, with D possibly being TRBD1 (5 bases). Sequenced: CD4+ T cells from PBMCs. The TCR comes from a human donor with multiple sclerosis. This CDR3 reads CASSRQGSETQYF. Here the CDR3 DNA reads TGTGCCAGCTCACGGCAGGGATCTGAGACCCAGTACTTC.